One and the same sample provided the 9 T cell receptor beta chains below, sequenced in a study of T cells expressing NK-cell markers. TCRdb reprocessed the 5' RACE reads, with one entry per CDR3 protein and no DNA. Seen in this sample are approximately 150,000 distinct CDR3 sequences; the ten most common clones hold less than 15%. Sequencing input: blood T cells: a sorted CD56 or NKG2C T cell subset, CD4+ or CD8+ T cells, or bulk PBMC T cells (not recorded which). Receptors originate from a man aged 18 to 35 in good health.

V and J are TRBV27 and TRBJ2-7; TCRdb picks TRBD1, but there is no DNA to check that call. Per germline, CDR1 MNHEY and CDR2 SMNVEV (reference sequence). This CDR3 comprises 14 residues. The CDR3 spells CASSFTGATYEQYF.

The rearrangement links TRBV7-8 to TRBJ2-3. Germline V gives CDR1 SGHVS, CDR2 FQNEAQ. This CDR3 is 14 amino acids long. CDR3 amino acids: CASSSRSITDTQYF.

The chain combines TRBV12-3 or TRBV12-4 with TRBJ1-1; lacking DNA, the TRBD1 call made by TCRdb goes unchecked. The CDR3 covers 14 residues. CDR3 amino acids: CASRKLLQGTEAFF.

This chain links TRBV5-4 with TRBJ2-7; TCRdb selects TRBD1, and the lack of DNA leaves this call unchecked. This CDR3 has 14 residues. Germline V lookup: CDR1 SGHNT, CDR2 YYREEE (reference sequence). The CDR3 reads CASSQFASGAEQYF.

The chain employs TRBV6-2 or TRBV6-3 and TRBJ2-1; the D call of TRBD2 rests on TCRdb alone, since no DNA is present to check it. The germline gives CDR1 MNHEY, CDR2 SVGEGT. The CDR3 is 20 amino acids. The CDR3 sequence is CASSYEASGSPDYLYNEQFF.

CDR3 residues: CASSAPGQADEKLFF. This chain connects TRBV5-1 to TRBJ1-4; no DNA is available, so the TRBD1 call from TCRdb remains unchecked. Per germline, CDR1 SGHRS and CDR2 YFSETQ. This CDR3 has 15 amino acids.

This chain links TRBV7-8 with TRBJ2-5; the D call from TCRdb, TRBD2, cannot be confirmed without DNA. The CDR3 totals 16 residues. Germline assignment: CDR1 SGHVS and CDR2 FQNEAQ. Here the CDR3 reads CVSSSRLAGTTETQYF.

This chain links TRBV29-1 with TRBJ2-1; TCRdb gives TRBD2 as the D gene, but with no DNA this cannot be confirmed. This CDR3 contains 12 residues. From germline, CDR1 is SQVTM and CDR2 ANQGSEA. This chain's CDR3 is CSVSLAANEQFF.

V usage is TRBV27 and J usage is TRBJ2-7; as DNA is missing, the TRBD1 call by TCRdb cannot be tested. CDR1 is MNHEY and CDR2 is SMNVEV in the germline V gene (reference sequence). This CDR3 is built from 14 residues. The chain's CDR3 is CASSYQGMRYEQYF.